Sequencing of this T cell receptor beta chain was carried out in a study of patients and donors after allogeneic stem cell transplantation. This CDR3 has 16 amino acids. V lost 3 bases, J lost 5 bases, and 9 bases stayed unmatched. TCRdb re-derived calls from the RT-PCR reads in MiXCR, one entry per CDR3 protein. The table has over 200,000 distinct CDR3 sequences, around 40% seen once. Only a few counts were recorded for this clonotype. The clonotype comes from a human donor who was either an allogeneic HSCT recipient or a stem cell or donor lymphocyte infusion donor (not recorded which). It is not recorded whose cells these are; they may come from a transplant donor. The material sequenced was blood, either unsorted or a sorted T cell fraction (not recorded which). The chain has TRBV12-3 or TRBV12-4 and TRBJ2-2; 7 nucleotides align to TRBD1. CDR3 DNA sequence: TGTGCCAGCAGTTTCCCCGACAGGGCGAGGACCGGGGAGCTGTTTTTT. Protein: CASSFPDRARTGELFF.